These 20 T cell receptor beta chains share one sample of origin, sequenced in a study of blood T cell repertoires in COVID-19. Measured with immunoSEQ multiplex PCR; TCRdb has only the in-frame clones, and not every one. The sample holds about 94,000 clones, roughly 80% seen once. The specimen was peripheral blood. These receptors were taken from a human donor in a cohort sampled during active COVID-19.

Remarks on this clone: One junction end does not reproduce the germline sequence, and a read error may be involved. V gene TRBV20-1 combines with J gene TRBJ2-7; tentative D call: TRBD1 (6 bases). This CDR3 is built from 11 residues. Germline CDR1 reads DFQATT; CDR2 reads SNEGSKA (reference sequence). The CDR3 nucleotides read TGCAGTGCTAGGTCCGGAGTCAGGGGCCTTTTC. Its protein is CSARSGVRGLF.

This clone was detected only once. V and J are TRBV18 and TRBJ2-7; TRBD1 is a possible D gene (5 bases). Germline V gives CDR1 KGHSH, CDR2 LQKENI. CDR3 length equals 13 residues. Deletions cut 2 bases from V and 0 bases from J, with 5 bases between. The CDR3 coding sequence is TGTGCCAGCTCACCAGACAGCTCCTACGAGCAGTACTTC. Its protein product is CASSPDSSYEQYF.

V gene TRBV3-1 (or the pseudogene TRBV3-2) combines with J gene TRBJ2-6, with TRBD1 matching over 9 bases. Trimming cost V 3 bases and J 0 bases; bases outside gene matches: 6. The CDR3 is 18 residues long. CDR1 LGHDT and CDR2 YNNKEL come from the germline V gene (reference sequence). The CDR3, as DNA: TGTGCCAGCAGCCATTTTGGGACAGGGACCTCTGGGGCCAACGTCCTGACTTTC. The encoded protein is CASSHFGTGTSGANVLTF.

This clone has only a few counts. The J gene is TRBJ2-7, the V gene TRBV28, with 8 positions matching TRBD2. This CDR3 has 14 amino acids. Looked up from germline, CDR1 is MDHEN and CDR2 is SYDVKM. The ends lost 2 bases at V and 0 bases at J; junction bases unmatched: 0. CDR3 region: CASSLREGSYEQYF. As DNA, the CDR3 is TGTGCCAGCAGTTTACGGGAGGGCTCCTACGAGCAGTACTTC.

This clone appeared a few times. The chain couples TRBV4-1 to TRBJ2-7; TRBD2 agrees at 10 bases. CDR1 and CDR2 from the germline V gene are MGHRA and YSYEKL. V shed 0 bases and J 0 bases; nucleotides not matched to a gene: 8. CDR3 length equals 18 residues. CDR3 sequence (DNA): TGCGCCAGCAGCCAAGATCTAGCGGGGGAGCCCAGCTCCTACGAGCAGTACTTC. Its protein product is CASSQDLAGEPSSYEQYF.

This chain uses TRBV2 with TRBJ2-7; possible D gene TRBD2, 5 bases. The CDR3 spans 13 residues. V lost 6 bases to trimming and J lost 5 bases, with 14 bases between them. Germline-derived CDR1 and CDR2 are SNHLY and FYNNEI. CDR3 nucleotide sequence: TGTGCCAGCAGGTTCGGAGTGAGGGACGAGCAGTACTTC. Amino acid sequence: CASRFGVRDEQYF. Looking up the rest from reference TRBV2 and TRBJ2-7 gives the full variable domain: EPEVTQTPSHQVTQMGQEVILRCVPISNHLYFYWYRQILGQKVEFLVSFYNNEISEKSEIFDDQFSVERPDGSNFTLKIRSTKLEDSAMYFCASRFGVRDEQYFGPGTRLTVT.

This clone has only a few counts. The chain is built from TRBV5-1 and TRBJ2-2, with D uncertain. The CDR3 is 12 amino acids. V lost 5 bases, J lost 5 bases, and 7 bases lay in between. Germline loops: CDR1 SGHRS, CDR2 YFSETQ. CDR3 in DNA: TGCGCCAGCAGATTAGAGACCGGGGAGCTGTTTTTT. Translation gives CASRLETGELFF.

V gene TRBV7-9 combines with J gene TRBJ2-7; a possible D gene is TRBD1 (6 bases). V gave up 4 bases and J gave up 6 bases, with 22 bases separating them. The V gene's germline CDR1 is SEHNR and CDR2 FQNEAQ (reference sequence). The CDR3 is 16 residues long. The DNA of the CDR3 is TGTGCCAGCAGCTCTATATACAGGGAGCAGTCGCGCGAGCAGTACTTC. Protein: CASSSIYREQSREQYF.

The chain combines TRBV6-5 with TRBJ2-7, with 7 bases fitting TRBD2. CDR1 and CDR2 (germline): MNHEY, SVGAGI. The CDR3 consists of 15 residues. Unmatched junction bases numbered 10, after V lost 6 bases and J lost 2 bases. The CDR3 nucleotides are TGTGCCAGCAGCCGAGCGAGGGAGGGTACCTACGAGCAGTACTTC. This gives the protein CASSRAREGTYEQYF.

The chain employs TRBV28 and TRBJ1-1, with D possibly TRBD1 on 6 matching bases. With 6 bases removed from V and 6 bases from J, the gap between germline ends came to 17 bases. This CDR3 has 14 amino acids. From germline, CDR1 is MDHEN and CDR2 SYDVKM. The CDR3 region has the DNA TGTGCCAGCAGGCCGCATCAGGGGCGGCCTGAAGCTTTCTTT. Translated: CASRPHQGRPEAFF.

CDR3 protein: CASSPSPLLGPYEQYF. The CDR3 DNA reads TGTGCCAGCAGCCCCAGCCCCTTACTAGGACCCTACGAGCAGTACTTC. The J gene is TRBJ2-7, the V gene TRBV11-2; the D gene is possibly TRBD2 (5 bases). The CDR3 runs to 16 residues. Trimming cost V 5 bases and J 2 bases, with 19 bases left between them. Germline V lookup: CDR1 SGHAT, CDR2 FQNNGV.

The chain recombines TRBV7-9 with TRBJ2-2; tentatively, D is TRBD1 (5 bases). Trimming removed 4 bases from V and 3 bases from J, with 15 bases in between. The germline CDR1 and CDR2 sequences are SEHNR and FQNEAQ (reference sequence). There are 16 residues in the CDR3. The CDR3 nucleotides are TGTGCCAGCAGCTGGGGCGGCAGTCGGGACACCGGGGAGCTGTTTTTT. Translating gives CASSWGGSRDTGELFF.

The chain carries TRBV7-8 and TRBJ1-1; TRBD1 agrees at 10 bases. The CDR3 is 15 amino acids. With V trimmed by 4 bases and J by 3 bases, 5 bases remained unmatched. CDR1 is SGHVS, CDR2 FQNEAQ, per germline. Here the CDR3 DNA reads TGTGCCAGCAGCTCCGAGACAGGGGGCTACACTGAAGCTTTCTTT. As protein: CASSSETGGYTEAFF.

The V and J genes are TRBV12-3 or TRBV12-4 and TRBJ1-2; TRBD1 aligns across 7 bases. This CDR3 has 13 amino acids. With V trimmed by 1 base and J by 4 bases, 0 bases remained unmatched. The CDR3 DNA reads TGTGCCAGCAGTTTAGGGACAGGCTATGGCTACACCTTC. As protein: CASSLGTGYGYTF.

V is TRBV11-2 and J is TRBJ1-1, with unresolved D. The CDR3 is 14 residues long. The germline V gene encodes CDR1 SGHAT and CDR2 FQNNGV. Trimming took 1 base from V and 1 from J, leaving 7 bases between them. Here the CDR3 DNA reads TGTGCCAGCAGCTTAGGCGGCGGGAACACTGAAGCTTTCTTT. Its translation: CASSLGGGNTEAFF.

The V call is TRBV5-1, the J call TRBJ1-6, with 9 positions matching TRBD1. The CDR3 runs 15 residues. With 4 bases clipped from V and 7 bases from J, the junction kept 6 bases outside the gene matches. Germline V CDR1 and CDR2: SGHRS, YFSETQ. CDR3 nucleotide sequence: TGCGCCAGCAGCCATGCCGACAGGGGGAATTCACCCCTCCACTTT. It specifies CASSHADRGNSPLHF.

J is TRBJ2-5 and V is TRBV29-1; D perhaps matches TRBD2 (7 bases). With 5 bases removed from V and 4 bases from J, the gap between germline ends came to 14 bases. CDR3 length: 13 amino acids. Germline assignment: CDR1 SQVTM and CDR2 ANQGSEA. CDR3 sequence reads: CSVLGGGRETQYF. The CDR3 nucleotides read TGCAGCGTTCTGGGAGGGGGTCGAGAGACCCAGTACTTC. Together with reference TRBV29-1 and TRBJ2-5, the CDR3 gives the full variable domain: SAVISQKPSRDICQRGTSLTIQCQVDSQVTMMFWYRQQPGQSLTLIATANQGSEATYESGFVIDKFPISRPNLTFSTLTVSNMSPEDSSIYLCSVLGGGRETQYFGPGTRLLVL.

This clone was recorded only once. The rearrangement uses TRBV27 and TRBJ1-2, with no clear D. Germline V CDR1 and CDR2: MNHEY, SMNVEV (reference sequence). V dropped 6 bases and J dropped 4 bases, with 9 bases sitting between them. This CDR3 is 12 amino acids long. The CDR3 DNA sequence: TGTGCCAGCAGAGAATCGGGCTATGGCTACACCTTC. Its protein is CASRESGYGYTF.

This clone has only a few counts. The chain uses TRBV18 and TRBJ2-6; no reliable D call. Trimming took off 1 base at V and 2 bases at J, with 6 bases between the two ends. Per the germline V gene, CDR1 is KGHSH and CDR2 is LQKENI. The CDR3 is 15 residues long. CDR3 sequence reads: CASSPQSPGANVLTF. The CDR3 nucleotides are TGTGCCAGCTCACCACAGAGCCCTGGGGCCAACGTCCTGACTTTC.

The chain couples TRBV19 to TRBJ2-7; no definite D call. Germline CDR1 and CDR2: LNHDA and SQIVND (reference sequence). The CDR3 spans 9 residues. V was cut by 6 bases and J by 8 bases, with 5 bases left in between. The CDR3 reads CASSPKQYF. CDR3 coding DNA: TGTGCCAGTAGCCCTAAGCAGTACTTC.